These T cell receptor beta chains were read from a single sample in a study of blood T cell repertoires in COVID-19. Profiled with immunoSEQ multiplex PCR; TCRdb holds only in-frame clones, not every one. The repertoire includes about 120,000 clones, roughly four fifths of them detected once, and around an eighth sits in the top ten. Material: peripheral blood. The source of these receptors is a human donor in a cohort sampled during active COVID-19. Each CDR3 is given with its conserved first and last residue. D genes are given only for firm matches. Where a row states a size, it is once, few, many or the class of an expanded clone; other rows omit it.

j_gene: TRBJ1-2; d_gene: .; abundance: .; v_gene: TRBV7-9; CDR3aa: CASSLDVNGYTF; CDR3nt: TGTGCCAGCAGCTTAGATGTCAATGGCTACACCTTC
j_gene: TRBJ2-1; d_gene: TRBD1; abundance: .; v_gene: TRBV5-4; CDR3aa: CASSLGGTGINEQFF; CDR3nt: TGTGCCAGCAGCTTGGGCGGGACAGGCATCAATGAGCAGTTCTTC
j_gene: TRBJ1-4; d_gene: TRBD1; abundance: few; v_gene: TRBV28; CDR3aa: CASSHGQGWEKLFF; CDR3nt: TGTGCCAGCAGCCATGGACAGGGTTGGGAAAAACTGTTTTTT
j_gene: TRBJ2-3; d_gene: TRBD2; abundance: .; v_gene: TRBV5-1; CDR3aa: CASSPGGGFRTDTQYF; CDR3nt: TGCGCCAGCAGCCCTGGCGGGGGGTTCCGCACAGATACGCAGTATTTT
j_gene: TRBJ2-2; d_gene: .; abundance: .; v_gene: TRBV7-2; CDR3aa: CASSSDRLNTGELFF; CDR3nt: TGTGCCAGCAGCTCCGACAGGCTGAACACCGGGGAGCTGTTTTTT
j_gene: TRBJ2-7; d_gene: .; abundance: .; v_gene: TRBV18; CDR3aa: CASSPSPGYEQYF; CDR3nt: TGTGCCAGCTCACCATCACCGGGCTACGAGCAGTACTTC
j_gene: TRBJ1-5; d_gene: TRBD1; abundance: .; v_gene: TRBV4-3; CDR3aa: CASSQDTGQGGQPQHF; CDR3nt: TGCGCCAGCAGCCAAGATACCGGACAGGGGGGACAGCCCCAGCATTTT
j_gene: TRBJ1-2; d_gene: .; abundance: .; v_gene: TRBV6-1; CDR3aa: CASSEEGRVGYGYTF; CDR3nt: TGTGCCAGCAGTGAAGAGGGCAGGGTAGGGTATGGCTACACCTTC
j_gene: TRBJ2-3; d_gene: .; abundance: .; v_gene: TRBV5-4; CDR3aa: CASGGGYPDTQYF; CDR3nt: TGTGCCAGCGGGGGGGGCTACCCAGATACGCAGTATTTT
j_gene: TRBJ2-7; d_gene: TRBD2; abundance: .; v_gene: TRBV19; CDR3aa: CASSMGLAGTYEQYF; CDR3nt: TGTGCCAGTAGTATGGGACTAGCGGGGACCTACGAGCAGTACTTC
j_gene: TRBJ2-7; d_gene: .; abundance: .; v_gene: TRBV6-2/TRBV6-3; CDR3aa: CASSSSVGTRDHSYEQYF; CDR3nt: TGTGCCAGCAGCTCGAGTGTGGGGACACGGGACCACTCCTACGAGCAGTACTTC
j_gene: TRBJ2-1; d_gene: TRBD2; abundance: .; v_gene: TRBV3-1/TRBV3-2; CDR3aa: CASSQGRLAGFEQFF; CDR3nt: TGTGCCAGCAGCCAAGGACGACTAGCGGGGTTTGAGCAGTTCTTC
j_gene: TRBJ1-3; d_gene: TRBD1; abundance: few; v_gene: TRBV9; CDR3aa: CASSVGGTASGNTIYF; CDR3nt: TGTGCCAGCAGCGTAGGGGGGACAGCGTCTGGAAACACCATATATTTT
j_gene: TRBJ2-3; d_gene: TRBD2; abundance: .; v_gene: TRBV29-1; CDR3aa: CSTRLATDTQYF; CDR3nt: TGCAGCACTAGACTAGCGACAGATACGCAGTATTTT
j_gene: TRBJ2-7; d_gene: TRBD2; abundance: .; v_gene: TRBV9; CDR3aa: CASAPRSGGAIEQYF; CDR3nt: TGTGCCAGCGCACCCCGAAGCGGGGGGGCAATCGAGCAGTACTTC
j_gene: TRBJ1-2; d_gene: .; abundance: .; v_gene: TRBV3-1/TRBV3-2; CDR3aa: CASSLRNNYGYTF; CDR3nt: TGTGCCAGCAGCCTCAGGAATAACTATGGCTACACCTTC
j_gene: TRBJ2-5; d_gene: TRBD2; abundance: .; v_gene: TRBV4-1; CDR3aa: CASSQVSGGRGETQYF; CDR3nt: TGCGCCAGCAGCCAAGTTAGCGGGGGCCGGGGAGAGACCCAGTACTTC
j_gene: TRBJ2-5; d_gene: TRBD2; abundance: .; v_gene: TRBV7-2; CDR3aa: CASSLRLAGAPLQETQYF; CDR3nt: TGTGCCAGCAGCTTGCGACTAGCGGGGGCCCCCCTTCAAGAGACCCAGTACTTC
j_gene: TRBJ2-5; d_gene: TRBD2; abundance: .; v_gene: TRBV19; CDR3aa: CASSIDPRRGGQETQYF; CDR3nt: TGTGCCAGTAGTATAGATCCTCGGCGGGGGGGACAAGAGACCCAGTACTTC
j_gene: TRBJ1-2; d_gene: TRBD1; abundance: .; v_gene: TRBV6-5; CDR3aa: CASSPGQGAFGYTF; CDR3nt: TGTGCCAGCAGCCCGGGACAGGGGGCGTTTGGCTACACCTTC
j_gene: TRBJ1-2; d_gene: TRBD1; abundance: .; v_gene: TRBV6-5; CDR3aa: CASSYGQGGGGYTF; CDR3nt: TGTGCCAGCAGTTACGGGCAGGGGGGCGGTGGCTACACCTTC